One and the same sample provided the 9 T cell receptor beta chains below, sequenced in a study of T cell responses to AZD1222 COVID-19 vaccine. Assay: immunoSEQ multiplex PCR; the TCRdb copy retains only in-frame clones and omits some. The sample includes approximately 150,000 clones, approximately 90% of them seen just once. Sequenced here: peripheral blood, sampled 28 days after the second AZD1222 dose. The receptors originated from an adult who received the AZD1222 COVID-19 vaccine.

This clone appeared a single time. V gene TRBV18 combines with J gene TRBJ1-1, with 8 bases identical to TRBD1. V was pared by 6 bases and J by 7 bases, with 10 bases of the junction left unmatched. Germline V gene data show CDR1 as KGHSH and CDR2 as LQKENI. This CDR3 spans 14 amino acids. In nucleotides, the CDR3 is TGTGCCAGCTCGCCGGGACAGGTAGGGAATGAAGCTTTCTTT. Protein product: CASSPGQVGNEAFF.

V and J are TRBV5-4 and TRBJ2-2; D possibly corresponds to TRBD1 (5 bases). This CDR3 has 12 residues. Germline V lookup: CDR1 SGHNT, CDR2 YYREEE (reference sequence). The V end was cut by 10 bases, the J end by 4 bases, with 11 bases between. The CDR3 spells CAEGAATGELFF. The CDR3 DNA reads TGTGCCGAAGGGGCAGCCACCGGGGAGCTGTTTTTT.

The chain recombines TRBV13 with TRBJ2-3; a possible D gene is TRBD1 (5 bases). This CDR3 contains 16 residues. Trimming stripped 3 bases from V and 4 bases from J, with 17 bases between. The germline gives CDR1 PRHDT, CDR2 FYEKMQ (reference sequence). The CDR3 bases are TGTGCCAGCAGCTTTAGATTAGTGCGGACACCAGATACGCAGTATTTT. Protein: CASSFRLVRTPDTQYF.

The chain couples TRBV19 to TRBJ2-7, with D perhaps matching TRBD1 or TRBD2 (5 bases each). This CDR3 is built from 17 residues. Germline CDR1 LNHDA, CDR2 SQIVND (reference sequence). Trimming pared 5 bases from V and 3 bases from J, leaving 23 bases between. The CDR3 loop is CASSEGRAGSPFYEQYF. Here the CDR3 DNA reads TGTGCCAGTAGTGAGGGCAGGGCTGGGTCCCCCTTCTACGAGCAGTACTTC.

The chain carries TRBV2 and TRBJ1-6, with D unclear. Trimming cost V 3 bases and J 7 bases, with 1 base left between them. The CDR3 length is 11 residues. The germline V gene has CDR1 SNHLY and CDR2 FYNNEI. The CDR3 nucleotides read TGTGCCAGCAGTGACAATTCACCCCTCCACTTT. As protein: CASSDNSPLHF.

This chain links TRBV7-2 with TRBJ2-1; 7 nucleotides match TRBD2. The CDR3 consists of 15 residues. Germline CDR1 SGHTA, CDR2 FQGNSA. V shed 2 bases, J shed 6 bases, and the junction held 7 bases outside the gene matches. The DNA of the CDR3 is TGTGCCAGCAGCTTACGGACTAGGAAGGCCAATGAGCAGTTCTTC. Amino acid sequence: CASSLRTRKANEQFF.

The chain combines TRBV5-4 with TRBJ1-4; 7 bases fit TRBD1. The CDR3 has 14 amino acids. J was trimmed by 5 bases and V by 4 bases; bases with no gene match: 5. Germline loops: CDR1 SGHNT, CDR2 YYREEE (reference sequence). The CDR3, as DNA: TGTGCCAGCAGCGCGGGACAGAGAAATGAAAAACTGTTTTTT. Its protein is CASSAGQRNEKLFF.

The genes are TRBV10-3 and TRBJ1-2, with D perhaps matching TRBD1 (5 bases). V was shortened by 5 bases and J by 5 bases, with 15 bases between the two germline ends. This CDR3 has 14 residues. The germline V gene encodes CDR1 ENHRY and CDR2 SYGVKD. In nucleotides, the CDR3 is TGTGCCATCAGTCGGGACTCAACTCTTTATGGCTACACCTTC. Amino acid sequence: CAISRDSTLYGYTF.

The J gene is TRBJ1-2, the V gene TRBV6-6, with D unresolved. Trimming stripped 2 bases from V and 5 bases from J, with 9 bases between. This CDR3 is built from 13 residues. CDR1 and CDR2 from the germline V gene are MNHNY and SVGAGI (reference sequence). CDR3 amino acids: CASSYNTAYGYTF. As DNA, the CDR3 is TGTGCCAGCAGTTACAATACAGCTTATGGCTACACCTTC.